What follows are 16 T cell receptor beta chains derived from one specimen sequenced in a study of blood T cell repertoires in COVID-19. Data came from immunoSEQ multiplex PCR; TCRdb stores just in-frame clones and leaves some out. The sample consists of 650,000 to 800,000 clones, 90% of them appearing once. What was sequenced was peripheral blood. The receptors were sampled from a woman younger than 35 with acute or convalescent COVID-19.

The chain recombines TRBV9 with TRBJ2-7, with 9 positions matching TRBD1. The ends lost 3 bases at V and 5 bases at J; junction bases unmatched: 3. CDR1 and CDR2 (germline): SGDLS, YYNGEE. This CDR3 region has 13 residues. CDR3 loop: CASSATGGHEQYF. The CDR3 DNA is TGTGCCAGCAGCGCTACAGGGGGCCACGAGCAGTACTTC.

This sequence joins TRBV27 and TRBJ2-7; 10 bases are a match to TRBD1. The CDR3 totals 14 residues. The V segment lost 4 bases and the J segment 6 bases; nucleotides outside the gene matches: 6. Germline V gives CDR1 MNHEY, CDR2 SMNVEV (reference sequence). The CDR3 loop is CASSSRDRGGEQYF. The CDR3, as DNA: TGTGCCAGCAGTTCCCGGGACAGGGGCGGCGAGCAGTACTTC.

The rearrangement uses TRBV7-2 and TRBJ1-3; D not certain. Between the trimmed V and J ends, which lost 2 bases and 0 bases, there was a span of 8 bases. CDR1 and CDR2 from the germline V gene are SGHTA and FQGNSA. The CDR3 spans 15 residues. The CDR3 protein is CASSLTPDSGNTIYF. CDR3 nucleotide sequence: TGTGCCAGCAGCTTAACTCCCGACTCTGGAAACACCATATATTTT.

The CDR3 DNA sequence: TGCAGCGCCGTTGACGGGTATGGCTACACCTTC. Protein product: CSAVDGYGYTF. The rearrangement joins TRBV29-1 to TRBJ1-2; D not resolved. Germline V gene lookup returns CDR1 SQVTM and CDR2 ANQGSEA. Trimming took 7 bases from V and 5 from J, leaving 11 bases between them. The CDR3 totals 11 residues.

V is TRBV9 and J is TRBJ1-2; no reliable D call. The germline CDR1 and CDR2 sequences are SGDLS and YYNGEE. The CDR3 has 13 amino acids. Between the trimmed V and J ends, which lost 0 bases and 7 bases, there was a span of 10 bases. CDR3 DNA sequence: TGTGCCAGCAGCGTAGGGTTGAGCGGTGGCTACACCTTC. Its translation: CASSVGLSGGYTF.

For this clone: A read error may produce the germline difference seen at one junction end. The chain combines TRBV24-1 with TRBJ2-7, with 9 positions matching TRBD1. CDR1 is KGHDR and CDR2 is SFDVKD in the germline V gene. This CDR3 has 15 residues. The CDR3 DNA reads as TGTGCCACCAGTGGGTCCCGGGACAGGGTCCTGGGGCCCCCATTC. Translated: CATSGSRDRVLGPPF.

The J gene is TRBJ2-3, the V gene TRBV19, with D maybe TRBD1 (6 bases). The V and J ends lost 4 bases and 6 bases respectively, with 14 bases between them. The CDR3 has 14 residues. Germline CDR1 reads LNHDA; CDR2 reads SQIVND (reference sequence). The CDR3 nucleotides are TGTGCCAGTAGTAGGCCAGGGGAATGGGATACGCAGTATTTT. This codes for CASSRPGEWDTQYF. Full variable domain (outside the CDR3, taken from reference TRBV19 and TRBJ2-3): DGGITQSPKYLFRKEGQNVTLSCEQNLNHDAMYWYRQDPGQGLRLIYYSQIVNDFQKGDIAEGYSVSREKKESFPLTVTSAQKNPTAFYLCASSRPGEWDTQYFGPGTRLTVL.

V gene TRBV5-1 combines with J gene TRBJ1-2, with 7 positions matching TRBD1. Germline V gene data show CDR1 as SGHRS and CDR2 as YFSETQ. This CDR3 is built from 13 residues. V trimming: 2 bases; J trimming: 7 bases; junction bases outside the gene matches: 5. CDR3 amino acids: CASSLERQGGYTF. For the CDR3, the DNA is TGCGCCAGCAGCTTAGAAAGACAGGGTGGCTACACCTTC.

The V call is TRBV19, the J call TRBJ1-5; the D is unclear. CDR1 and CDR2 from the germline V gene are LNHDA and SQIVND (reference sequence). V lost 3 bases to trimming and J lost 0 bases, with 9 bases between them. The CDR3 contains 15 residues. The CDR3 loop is CASSMRDYSNQPQHF. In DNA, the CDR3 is TGTGCCAGTAGTATGAGGGATTATAGCAATCAGCCCCAGCATTTT.

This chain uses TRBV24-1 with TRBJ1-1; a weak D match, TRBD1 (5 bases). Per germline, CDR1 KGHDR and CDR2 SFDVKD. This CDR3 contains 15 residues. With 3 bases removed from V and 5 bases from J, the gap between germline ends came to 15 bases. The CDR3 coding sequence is TGTGCCACCAGTGATGGGTTAGGGGTTCGAACTGAAGCTTTCTTT. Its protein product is CATSDGLGVRTEAFF.

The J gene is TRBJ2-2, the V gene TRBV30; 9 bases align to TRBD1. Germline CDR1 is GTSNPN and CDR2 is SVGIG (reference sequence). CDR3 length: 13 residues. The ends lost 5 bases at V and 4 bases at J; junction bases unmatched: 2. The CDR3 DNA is TGTGCCTGGGAGACAGGGGGCACCGGGGAGCTGTTTTTT. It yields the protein CAWETGGTGELFF. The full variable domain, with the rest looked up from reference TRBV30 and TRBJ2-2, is SQTIHQWPATLVQPVGSPLSLECTVEGTSNPNLYWYRQAAGRGLQLLFYSVGIGQISSEVPQNLSASRPQDRQFILSSKKLLLSDSGFYLCAWETGGTGELFFGEGSRLTVL.

The CDR3 reads CASSPLPASGALRDNEQFF. The CDR3 DNA reads TGTGCCAGCAGTCCCCTCCCGGCTAGCGGGGCCCTAAGGGACAATGAGCAGTTCTTC. The chain couples TRBV3-1 (or the pseudogene TRBV3-2) to TRBJ2-1, with 9 bases aligning to TRBD2. The germline CDR1 and CDR2 sequences are LGHDT and YNNKEL (reference sequence). Germline trimming cut 6 bases from V and 5 bases from J; bases unmatched to any gene: 20. CDR3 length: 19 residues.

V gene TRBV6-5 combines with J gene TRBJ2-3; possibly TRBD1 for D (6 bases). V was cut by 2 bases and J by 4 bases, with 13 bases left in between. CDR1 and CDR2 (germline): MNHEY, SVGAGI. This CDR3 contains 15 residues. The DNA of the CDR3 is TGTGCCAGCAGTTACGCTCACAGGGAATCAGATACGCAGTATTTT. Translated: CASSYAHRESDTQYF.

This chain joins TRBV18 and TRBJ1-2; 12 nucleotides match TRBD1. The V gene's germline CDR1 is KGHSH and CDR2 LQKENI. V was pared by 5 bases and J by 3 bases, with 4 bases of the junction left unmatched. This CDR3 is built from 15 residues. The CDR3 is CASSGTGGADYGYTF. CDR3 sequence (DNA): TGTGCCAGCTCAGGGACAGGGGGCGCAGACTATGGCTACACCTTC.

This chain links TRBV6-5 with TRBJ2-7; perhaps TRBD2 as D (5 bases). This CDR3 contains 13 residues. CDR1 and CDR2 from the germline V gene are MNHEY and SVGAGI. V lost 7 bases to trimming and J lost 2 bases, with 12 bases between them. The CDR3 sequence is CASNEGGPYEQYF. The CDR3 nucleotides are TGTGCCAGCAACGAGGGCGGGCCCTACGAGCAGTACTTC.

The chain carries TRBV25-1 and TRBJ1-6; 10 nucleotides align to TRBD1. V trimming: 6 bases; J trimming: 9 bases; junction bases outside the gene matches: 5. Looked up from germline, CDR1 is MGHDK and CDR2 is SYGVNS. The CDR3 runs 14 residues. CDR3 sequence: CASSPGTGVSPLHF. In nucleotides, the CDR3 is TGTGCCAGCAGCCCCGGGACAGGGGTTTCACCCCTCCACTTT.